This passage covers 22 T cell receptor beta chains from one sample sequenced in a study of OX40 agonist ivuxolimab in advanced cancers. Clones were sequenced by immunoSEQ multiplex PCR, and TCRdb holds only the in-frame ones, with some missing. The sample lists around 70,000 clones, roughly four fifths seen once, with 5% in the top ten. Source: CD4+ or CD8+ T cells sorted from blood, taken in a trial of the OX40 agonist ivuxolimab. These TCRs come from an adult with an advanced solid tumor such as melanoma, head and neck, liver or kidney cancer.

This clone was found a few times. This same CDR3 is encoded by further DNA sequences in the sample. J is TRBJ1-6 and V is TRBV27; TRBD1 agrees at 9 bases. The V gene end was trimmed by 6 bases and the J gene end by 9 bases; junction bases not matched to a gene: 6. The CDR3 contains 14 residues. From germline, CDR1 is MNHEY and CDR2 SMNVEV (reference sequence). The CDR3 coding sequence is TGTGCCAGCAGCCGGGGACAGGGTGGTTCACCCCTCCACTTT. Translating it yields CASSRGQGGSPLHF.

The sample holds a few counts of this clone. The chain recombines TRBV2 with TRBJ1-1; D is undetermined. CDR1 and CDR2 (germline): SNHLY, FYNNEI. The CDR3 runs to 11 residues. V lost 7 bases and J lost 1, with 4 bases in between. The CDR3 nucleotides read TGTGCCAGCACTGCGAACACTGAAGCTTTCTTT. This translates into CASTANTEAFF.

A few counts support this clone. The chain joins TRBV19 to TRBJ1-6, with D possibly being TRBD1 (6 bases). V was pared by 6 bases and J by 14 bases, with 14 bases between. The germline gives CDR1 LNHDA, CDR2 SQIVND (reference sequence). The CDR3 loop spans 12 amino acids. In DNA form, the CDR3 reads TGTGCCAGTAGCGTCAGGGGTAGGTCCCTCCACTTT. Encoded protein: CASSVRGRSLHF. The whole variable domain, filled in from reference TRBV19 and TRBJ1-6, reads DGGITQSPKYLFRKEGQNVTLSCEQNLNHDAMYWYRQDPGQGLRLIYYSQIVNDFQKGDIAEGYSVSREKKESFPLTVTSAQKNPTAFYLCASSVRGRSLHFGNGTRLTVT.

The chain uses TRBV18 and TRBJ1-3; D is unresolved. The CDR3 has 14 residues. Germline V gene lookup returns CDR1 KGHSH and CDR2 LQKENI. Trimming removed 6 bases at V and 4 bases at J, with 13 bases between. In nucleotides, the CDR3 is TGTGCCAGCTCCCGGGAGCAGGCGGGAAACACCATATATTTT. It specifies CASSREQAGNTIYF.

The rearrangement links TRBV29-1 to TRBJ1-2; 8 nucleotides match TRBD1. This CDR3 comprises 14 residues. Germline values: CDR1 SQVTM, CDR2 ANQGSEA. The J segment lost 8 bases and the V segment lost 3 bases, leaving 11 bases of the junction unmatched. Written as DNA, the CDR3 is TGCAGCGTTGAGCGTTGGCAGGGGGCTGGAGGCTACACCTTC. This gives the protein CSVERWQGAGGYTF.

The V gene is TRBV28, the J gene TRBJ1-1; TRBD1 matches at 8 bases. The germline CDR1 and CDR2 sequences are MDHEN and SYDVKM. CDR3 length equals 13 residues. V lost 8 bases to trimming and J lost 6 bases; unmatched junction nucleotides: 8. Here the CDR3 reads CASHRQGMAEAFF. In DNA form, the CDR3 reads TGTGCCAGCCATAGACAGGGGATGGCTGAAGCTTTCTTT.

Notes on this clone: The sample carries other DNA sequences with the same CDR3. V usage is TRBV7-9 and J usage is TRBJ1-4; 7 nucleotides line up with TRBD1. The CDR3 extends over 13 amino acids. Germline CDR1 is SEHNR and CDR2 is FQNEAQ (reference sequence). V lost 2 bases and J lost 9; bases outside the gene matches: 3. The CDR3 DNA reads TGTGCCAGCAGCTTAAACAGGGGCCAAAAACTGTTTTTT. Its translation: CASSLNRGQKLFF.

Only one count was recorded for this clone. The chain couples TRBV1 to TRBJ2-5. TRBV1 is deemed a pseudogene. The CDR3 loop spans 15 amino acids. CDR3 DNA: TGCACCAGCAGCCAAGGAGTTACGGCCCAAGAGACCCAGTACTTC. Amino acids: CTSSQGVTAQETQYF.

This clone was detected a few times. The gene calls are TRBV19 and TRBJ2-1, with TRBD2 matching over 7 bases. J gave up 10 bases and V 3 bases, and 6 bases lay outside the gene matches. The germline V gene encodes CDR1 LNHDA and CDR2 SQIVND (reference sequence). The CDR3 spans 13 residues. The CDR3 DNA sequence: TGTGCCAGTAGTATGAGGACGGGGGGAGAGCAGTTCTTC. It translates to CASSMRTGGEQFF.

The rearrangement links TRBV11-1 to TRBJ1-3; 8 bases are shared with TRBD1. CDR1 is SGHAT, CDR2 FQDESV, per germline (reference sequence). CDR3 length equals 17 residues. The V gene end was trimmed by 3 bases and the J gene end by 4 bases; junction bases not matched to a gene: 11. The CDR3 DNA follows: TGTGCCAGCAGCTTCCGACAGGGGCCCTCGGTCGGAAACACCATATATTTT. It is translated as CASSFRQGPSVGNTIYF.

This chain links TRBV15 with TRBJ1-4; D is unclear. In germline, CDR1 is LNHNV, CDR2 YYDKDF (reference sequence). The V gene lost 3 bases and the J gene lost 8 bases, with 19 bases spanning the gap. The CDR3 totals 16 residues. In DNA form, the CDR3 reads TGTGCCACCAGCAGGGACGACGGACCCTCCTGGGAAAAACTGTTTTTT. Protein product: CATSRDDGPSWEKLFF.

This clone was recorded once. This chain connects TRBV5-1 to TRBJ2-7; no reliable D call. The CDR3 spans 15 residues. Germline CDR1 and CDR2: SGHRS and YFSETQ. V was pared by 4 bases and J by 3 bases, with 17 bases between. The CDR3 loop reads CASSPAQSRIYEQYF. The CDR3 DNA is TGCGCCAGCAGCCCCGCCCAGTCGAGGATCTACGAGCAGTACTTC.

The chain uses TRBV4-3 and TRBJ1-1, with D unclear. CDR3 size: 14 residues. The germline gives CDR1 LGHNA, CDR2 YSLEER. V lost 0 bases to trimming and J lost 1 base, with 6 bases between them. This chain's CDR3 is CASSQDYWNTEAFF. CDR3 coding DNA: TGCGCCAGCAGCCAAGATTACTGGAACACTGAAGCTTTCTTT.

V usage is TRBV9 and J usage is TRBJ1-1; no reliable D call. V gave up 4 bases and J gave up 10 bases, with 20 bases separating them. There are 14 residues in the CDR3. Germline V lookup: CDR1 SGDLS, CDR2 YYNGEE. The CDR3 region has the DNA TGTGCCAGCAGCCCCCGGGGAGGGCCCGGTTTAGCTTTCTTT. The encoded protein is CASSPRGGPGLAFF.

The DNA for the CDR3 is TGTGCCAGCAGGGGACTCCTCCACACAGATACGCAGTATTTT. Protein sequence: CASRGLLHTDTQYF. The chain recombines TRBV27 with TRBJ2-3; D is perhaps TRBD2 (6 bases). V dropped 6 bases and J dropped 2 bases, with 12 bases sitting between them. The V gene's germline CDR1 is MNHEY and CDR2 SMNVEV (reference sequence). The CDR3 contains 14 residues.

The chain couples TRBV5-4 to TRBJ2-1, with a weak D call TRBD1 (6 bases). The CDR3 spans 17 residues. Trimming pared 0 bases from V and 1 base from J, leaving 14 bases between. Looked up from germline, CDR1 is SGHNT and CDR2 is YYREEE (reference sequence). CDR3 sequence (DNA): TGTGCCAGCAGCTTGGGGCCGACAGGCACATCCTACAATGAGCAGTTCTTC. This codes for CASSLGPTGTSYNEQFF.

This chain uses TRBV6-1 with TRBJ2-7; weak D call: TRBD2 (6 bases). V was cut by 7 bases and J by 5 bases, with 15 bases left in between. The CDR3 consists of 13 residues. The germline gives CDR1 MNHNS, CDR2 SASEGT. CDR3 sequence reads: CASTAGWADEQYF. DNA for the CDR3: TGTGCCAGCACGGCGGGATGGGCTGACGAGCAGTACTTC.

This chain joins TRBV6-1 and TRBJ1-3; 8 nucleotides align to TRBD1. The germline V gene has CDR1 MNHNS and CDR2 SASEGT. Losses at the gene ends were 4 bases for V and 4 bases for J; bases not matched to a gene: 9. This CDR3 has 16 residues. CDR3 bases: TGTGCCAGCAGTGCCTTTCAGGGGGCGGGAGGAAACACCATATATTTT. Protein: CASSAFQGAGGNTIYF.

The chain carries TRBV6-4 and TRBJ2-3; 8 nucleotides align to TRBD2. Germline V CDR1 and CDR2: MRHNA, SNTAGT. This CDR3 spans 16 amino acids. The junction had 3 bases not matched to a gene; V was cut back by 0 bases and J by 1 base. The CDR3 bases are TGTGCCAGCAGTGACTCTTACGGGGGGGGCACAGATACGCAGTATTTT. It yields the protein CASSDSYGGGTDTQYF.

Here the CDR3 reads CASSTGLAASYEQYF. CDR3 in DNA: TGTGCCAGTAGCACTGGGCTAGCGGCCAGCTACGAGCAGTACTTC. The rearrangement uses TRBV19 and TRBJ2-7; TRBD2 matches 7 bases. This CDR3 is 15 amino acids long. Unmatched junction bases numbered 11, after V lost 6 bases and J lost 3 bases. Germline V gene data show CDR1 as LNHDA and CDR2 as SQIVND (reference sequence).

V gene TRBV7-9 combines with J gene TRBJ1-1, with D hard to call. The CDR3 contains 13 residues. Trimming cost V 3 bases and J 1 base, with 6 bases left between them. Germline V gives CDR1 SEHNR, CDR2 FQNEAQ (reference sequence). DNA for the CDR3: TGTGCCAGCAGCTTGGGCAGGAACACTGAAGCTTTCTTT. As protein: CASSLGRNTEAFF.

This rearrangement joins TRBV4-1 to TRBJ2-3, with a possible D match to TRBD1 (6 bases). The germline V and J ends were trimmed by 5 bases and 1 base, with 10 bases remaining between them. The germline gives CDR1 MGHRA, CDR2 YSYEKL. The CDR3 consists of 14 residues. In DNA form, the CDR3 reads TGCGCCAGCAGCGACAGGAAACGCACAGATACGCAGTATTTT. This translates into CASSDRKRTDTQYF.